A single sample gave rise to the 16 T cell receptor beta chains below, sequenced in a study of early T cells in non-severe SARS-CoV-2 infection. TCRdb recomputed calls from the 5' RACE reads with MiXCR, one row per CDR3 protein. The sample has around 75,000 distinct CDR3 sequences; around a tenth are singletons. Sequenced: whole blood. The receptors originated from an adult who was a healthcare worker with PCR-confirmed SARS-CoV-2 infection or an uninfected control (not recorded which).

The J gene is TRBJ2-7, the V gene TRBV29-1; 7 bases align to TRBD2. V dropped 7 bases and J dropped 3; count of bases not matched to a gene: 3. The germline V gene encodes CDR1 SQVTM and CDR2 ANQGSEA. This CDR3 is 11 amino acids long. The chain's CDR3 is CSAGTIYEQYF. Written as DNA, the CDR3 is TGCAGCGCCGGGACTATCTACGAGCAGTACTTC.

The genes are TRBV20-1 and TRBJ2-7; D is unclear. CDR1 and CDR2 (germline): DFQATT, SNEGSKA (reference sequence). V gave up 4 bases and J gave up 3 bases, with 4 bases separating them. This CDR3 contains 10 residues. The CDR3 region has the DNA TGCAGTGCTAACGGCTACGAGCAGTACTTC. Protein sequence: CSANGYEQYF.

In its sample, this clonotype was seen many times. The chain employs TRBV7-6 and TRBJ2-3, with 8 bases that match TRBD1. Per germline, CDR1 SGHVS and CDR2 FNYEAQ. Germline trimming cut 3 bases from V and 4 bases from J; bases unmatched to any gene: 9. The CDR3 is made up of 16 amino acids. The CDR3 is CASSFNPGGAADTQYF. The CDR3, as DNA: TGTGCCAGCAGCTTTAACCCAGGGGGCGCGGCAGATACGCAGTATTTT. Combining the CDR3 with reference TRBV7-6 and TRBJ2-3 gives the whole variable domain GAGVSQSPRYKVTKRGQDVALRCDPISGHVSLYWYRQALGQGPEFLTYFNYEAQQDKSGLPNDRFSAERPEGSISTLTIQRTEQRDSAMYRCASSFNPGGAADTQYFGPGTRLTVL.

This clonotype was recorded at least ten times. The rearrangement uses TRBV29-1 and TRBJ2-7; TRBD1 aligns across 10 bases. V lost 7 bases, J lost 5 bases, and 5 bases stayed unmatched. The CDR3 covers 12 residues. CDR1 and CDR2 from the germline V gene are SQVTM and ANQGSEA. CDR3 region: CSALTGGHEQYF. CDR3 coding DNA: TGCAGCGCACTGACAGGGGGCCACGAGCAGTACTTC.

This clonotype was seen repeatedly, ten times or more. The gene calls are TRBV2 and TRBJ2-3; D not resolved. The germline CDR1 and CDR2 sequences are SNHLY and FYNNEI. The V end was cut by 5 bases, the J end by 6 bases, with 15 bases between. The CDR3 length is 14 residues. In nucleotides, the CDR3 is TGTGCCAGCAGTTCCGACAACCTCGGCGATACGCAGTATTTT. It codes for CASSSDNLGDTQYF.

This clonotype appeared a few times. The chain carries TRBV5-8 and TRBJ2-3; TRBD2 matches at 8 bases. After removal of 4 bases from V and 2 bases from J, the junction contained 6 bases not matched to a gene. The CDR3 sequence is 15 residues long. Germline V gene lookup returns CDR1 SGHTS and CDR2 YDEGEE. In DNA form, the CDR3 reads TGTGCCAGCAGCACATTGACTAGCGACACAGATACGCAGTATTTT. It codes for CASSTLTSDTDTQYF.

This clonotype is categorized as medium-sized. V usage is TRBV7-9 and J usage is TRBJ1-2; D is unclear. This CDR3 contains 15 residues. Germline CDR1 SEHNR, CDR2 FQNEAQ (reference sequence). Trimming shortened V by 4 bases and J by 5 bases, and 17 bases separated the two germline ends. CDR3 bases: TGTGCCAGCAGCTCCCCCGCGTCGTTGTATTATGGCTACACCTTC. This translates into CASSSPASLYYGYTF.

In its sample, this clonotype was seen many times. This chain links TRBV9 with TRBJ1-2; no clear D. Trimming pared 0 bases from V and 2 bases from J, leaving 11 bases between. This CDR3 region has 15 residues. CDR1 SGDLS and CDR2 YYNGEE come from the germline V gene. As DNA, the CDR3 is TGTGCCAGCAGCGTAGCTCCGGGATCCAACTATGGCTACACCTTC. Translated, it gives CASSVAPGSNYGYTF.

This clonotype came up a few times. The chain joins TRBV29-1 to TRBJ1-5; the D gene is possibly TRBD1 (6 bases). In germline, CDR1 is SQVTM, CDR2 ANQGSEA. The ends were cut back, 4 bases at V and 1 base at J, with 11 bases in the middle. The CDR3 contains 14 residues. The CDR3 DNA is TGCAGCGTTGTAGAGGGGGGAAGCAATCAGCCCCAGCATTTT. Its translation: CSVVEGGSNQPQHF.

This clonotype has only a few counts. This chain joins TRBV28 and TRBJ1-1; 9 nucleotides agree with TRBD1. With 2 bases clipped from V and 12 bases from J, the junction kept 7 bases outside the gene matches. This CDR3 is 13 amino acids long. Germline V lookup: CDR1 MDHEN, CDR2 SYDVKM. The CDR3 nucleotides are TGTGCCAGCAGTTTAAACAGGGGGCGGGAATCTTTCTTT. Amino acids: CASSLNRGRESFF.

Only a few counts were recorded for this clonotype. The V call is TRBV7-3, the J call TRBJ2-3; the D is unclear. Trimming left V 4 bases short and J 0 bases short, with 8 bases between. The germline V gene encodes CDR1 SGHTA and CDR2 FQGTGA. The CDR3 sequence is 14 residues long. The CDR3 nucleotides read TGTGCCAGCAGCTGGGATCTAAGCACAGATACGCAGTATTTT. This sequence encodes CASSWDLSTDTQYF.

This clonotype was detected a few times. The chain joins TRBV3-1 to TRBJ2-7, with a tentative D call TRBD2 (5 bases). The CDR3 covers 14 residues. Trimming cost V 4 bases and J 5 bases, with 15 bases left between them. Germline CDR1 LGHDT, CDR2 YNNKEL (reference sequence). The CDR3 nucleotides are TGTGCCAGCAGCCGCGGACTCCCGCGGCACGAGCAGTACTTC. Translating gives CASSRGLPRHEQYF.

The chain carries TRBV18 and TRBJ2-7; a possible D gene is TRBD1 (5 bases). Germline CDR1 KGHSH, CDR2 LQKENI. V shed 0 bases and J shed 2 bases, with 8 bases lying between them. There are 14 residues in the CDR3. The CDR3 bases are TGTGCCAGCTCACCACCGACAGTACCCTACGAGCAGTACTTC. This sequence encodes CASSPPTVPYEQYF.

This clonotype was counted at least ten times. V is TRBV7-2 and J is TRBJ2-5; 7 bases line up with TRBD2. Germline V CDR1 and CDR2: SGHTA, FQGNSA. The CDR3 covers 16 residues. The J segment lost 4 bases and the V segment lost 1 base, leaving 9 bases of the junction unmatched. The CDR3 DNA sequence: TGTGCCAGCAGCTTAGTTGCGGGGAGGGCAGGAGAGACCCAGTACTTC. It yields the protein CASSLVAGRAGETQYF.

V is TRBV11-2 and J is TRBJ2-7; TRBD2 aligns across 9 bases. CDR1 is SGHAT, CDR2 FQNNGV, per germline. This CDR3 has 16 amino acids. Unmatched junction bases numbered 15, after V lost 5 bases and J lost 7 bases. The CDR3 DNA is TGTGCCAGCAGCCCTCCCCGGACTAGCGCGTCCACTGAGCAGTACTTC. Encoded protein: CASSPPRTSASTEQYF.

This clonotype was counted only a few times. The rearrangement uses TRBV24-1 and TRBJ2-7; 8 nucleotides match TRBD1. CDR3 length: 13 amino acids. In germline, CDR1 is KGHDR, CDR2 SFDVKD. J gave up 4 bases and V 10 bases, and 8 bases lay outside the gene matches. The CDR3: CATAAGGGYEQYF. The CDR3 DNA reads TGTGCCACTGCTGCAGGGGGCGGTTACGAGCAGTACTTC.